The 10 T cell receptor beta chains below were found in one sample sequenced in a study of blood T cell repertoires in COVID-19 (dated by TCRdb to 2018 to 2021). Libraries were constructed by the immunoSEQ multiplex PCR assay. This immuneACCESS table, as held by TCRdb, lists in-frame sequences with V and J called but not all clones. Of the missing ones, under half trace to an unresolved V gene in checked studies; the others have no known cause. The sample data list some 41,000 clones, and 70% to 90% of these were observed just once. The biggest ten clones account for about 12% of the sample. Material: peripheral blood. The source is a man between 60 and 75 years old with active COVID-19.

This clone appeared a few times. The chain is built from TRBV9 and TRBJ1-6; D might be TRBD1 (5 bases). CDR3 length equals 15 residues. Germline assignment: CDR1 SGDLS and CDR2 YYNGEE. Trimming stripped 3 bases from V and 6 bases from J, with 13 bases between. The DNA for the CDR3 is TGTGCCAGCAGCGAGGGGCCAGAGATTAATTCACCCCTCCACTTT. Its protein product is CASSEGPEINSPLHF.

This CDR3 reads CASSLFRGTLGTDTQYF. As DNA, the CDR3 is TGTGCCAGCAGCTTATTTAGAGGGACTTTGGGCACAGATACGCAGTATTTT. V gene TRBV7-9 combines with J gene TRBJ2-3, with D tentatively TRBD2 (6 bases). The CDR3 length is 17 residues. V was trimmed by 2 bases and J by 1 base, leaving 16 bases between them. Germline V gene lookup returns CDR1 SEHNR and CDR2 FQNEAQ (reference sequence). Supplemented by reference TRBV7-9 and TRBJ2-3, the full variable domain reads DTGVSQNPRHKITKRGQNVTFRCDPISEHNRLYWYRQTLGQGPEFLTYFQNEAQLEKSRLLSDRFSAERPKGSFSTLEIQRTEQGDSAMYLCASSLFRGTLGTDTQYFGPGTRLTVL.

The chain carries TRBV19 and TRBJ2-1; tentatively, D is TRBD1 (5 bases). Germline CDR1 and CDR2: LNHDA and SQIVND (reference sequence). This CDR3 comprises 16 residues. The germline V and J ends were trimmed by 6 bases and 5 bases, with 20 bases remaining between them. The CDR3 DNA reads TGTGCCAGTAGCGACAGTCCCCTACCCCCTCACAATGAGCAGTTCTTC. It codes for CASSDSPLPPHNEQFF.

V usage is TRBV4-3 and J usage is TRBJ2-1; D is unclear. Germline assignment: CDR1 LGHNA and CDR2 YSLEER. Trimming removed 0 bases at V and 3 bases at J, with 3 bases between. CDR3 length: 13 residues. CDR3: CASSQDSYNEQFF. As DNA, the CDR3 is TGCGCCAGCAGCCAAGACAGCTACAATGAGCAGTTCTTC.

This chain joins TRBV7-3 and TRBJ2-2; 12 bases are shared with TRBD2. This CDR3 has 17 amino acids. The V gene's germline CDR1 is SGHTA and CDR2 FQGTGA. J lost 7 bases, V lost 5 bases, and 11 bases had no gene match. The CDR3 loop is CASSPRTSGVAGGELFF. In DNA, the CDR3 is TGTGCCAGCAGCCCGCGGACTAGCGGGGTAGCTGGCGGGGAGCTGTTTTTT.

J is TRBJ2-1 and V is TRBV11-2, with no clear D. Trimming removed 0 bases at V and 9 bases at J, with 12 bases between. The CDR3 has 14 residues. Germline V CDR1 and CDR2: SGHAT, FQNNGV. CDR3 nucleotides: TGTGCCAGCAGCTTAGATCGCCGGCGGCCTGAGCAGTTCTTC. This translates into CASSLDRRRPEQFF.

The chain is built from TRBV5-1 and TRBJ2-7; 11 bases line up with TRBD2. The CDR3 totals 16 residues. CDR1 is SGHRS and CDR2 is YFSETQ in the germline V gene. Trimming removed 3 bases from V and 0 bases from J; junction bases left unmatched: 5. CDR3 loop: CASSSPGTSGSYEQYF. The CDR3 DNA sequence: TGCGCCAGCAGCTCCCCCGGGACTAGCGGCTCCTACGAGCAGTACTTC.

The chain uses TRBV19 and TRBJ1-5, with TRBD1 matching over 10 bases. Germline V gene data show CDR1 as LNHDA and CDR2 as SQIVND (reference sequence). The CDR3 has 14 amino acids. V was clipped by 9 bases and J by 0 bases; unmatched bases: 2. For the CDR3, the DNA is TGTGCCAGCAGACAGGGGGCTAGCAATCAGCCCCAGCATTTT. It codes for CASRQGASNQPQHF.

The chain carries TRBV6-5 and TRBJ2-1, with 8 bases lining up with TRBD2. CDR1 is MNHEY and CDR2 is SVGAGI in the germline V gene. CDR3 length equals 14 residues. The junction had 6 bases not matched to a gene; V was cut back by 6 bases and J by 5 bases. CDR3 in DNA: TGTGCCAGCAGCATTAGCGGGACTAACAATGAGCAGTTCTTC. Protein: CASSISGTNNEQFF.

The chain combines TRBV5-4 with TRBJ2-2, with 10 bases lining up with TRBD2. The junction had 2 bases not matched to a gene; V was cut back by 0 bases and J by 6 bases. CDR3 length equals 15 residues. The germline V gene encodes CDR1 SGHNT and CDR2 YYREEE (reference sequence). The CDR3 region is CASSLASGSSGELFF. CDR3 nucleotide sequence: TGTGCCAGCAGCTTGGCTAGCGGGAGCTCCGGGGAGCTGTTTTTT.